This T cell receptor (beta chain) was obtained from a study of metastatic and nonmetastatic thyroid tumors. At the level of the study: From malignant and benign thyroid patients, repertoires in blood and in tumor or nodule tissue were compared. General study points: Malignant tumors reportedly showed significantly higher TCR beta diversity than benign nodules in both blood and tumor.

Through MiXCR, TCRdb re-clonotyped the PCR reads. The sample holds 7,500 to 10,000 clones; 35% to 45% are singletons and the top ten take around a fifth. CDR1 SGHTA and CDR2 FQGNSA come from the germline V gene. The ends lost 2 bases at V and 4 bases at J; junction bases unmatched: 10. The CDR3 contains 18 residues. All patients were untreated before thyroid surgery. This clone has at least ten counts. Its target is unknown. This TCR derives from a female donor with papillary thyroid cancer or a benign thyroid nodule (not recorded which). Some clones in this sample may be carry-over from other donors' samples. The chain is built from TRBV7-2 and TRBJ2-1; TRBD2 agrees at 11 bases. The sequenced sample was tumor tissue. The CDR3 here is CASSLRASGGPSYNEQFF. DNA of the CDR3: TGTGCCAGCAGCTTAAGGGCTAGCGGGGGGCCTTCTTACAATGAGCAGTTCTTC.